This TCR beta chain was recovered during a study of cytomegalovirus exposure and HLA in healthy donors. Study-wide findings and caveats: In vitro work confirmed that a few CMV-associated chains recognize CMV antigens. Sequencing had likely introduced a cluster of highly shared sequence variants as an artifact.

This PCR relied on a set of 60 Vbeta primers and 13 Jbeta primers. Assay: immunoSEQ multiplex PCR; the TCRdb copy retains only in-frame clones and omits some. The sample carries about 150,000 clones, approximately 10% recorded once. This clone appeared a few times. The antigen remains undetermined. The receptor was isolated from a woman aged 40 to 50 in good health and CMV-seropositive. Sequencing was performed on PBMCs.

The CDR3 protein is CASRTGERETQYF. The CDR3 DNA follows: TGTGCCAGCCGGACAGGGGAAAGAGAGACCCAGTACTTC. The chain carries TRBV25-1 and TRBJ2-5; 9 nucleotides line up with TRBD1. This CDR3 region has 13 residues. Germline V CDR1 and CDR2: MGHDK, SYGVNS. Unmatched junction bases numbered 5, after V lost 8 bases and J lost 4 bases.